The 6 T cell receptor beta chains in this list originate from one sample, sequenced in a study of shared clonotypes between healthy human individuals. The assay was immunoSEQ multiplex PCR, and TCRdb's table has in-frame clones only and misses some. The repertoire holds 600,000 to 750,000 clones, with about nine tenths as singletons. Sequencing was performed on memory CD8+ T cells from PBMCs. Subset denoted: CD45RO+ cells pooled with CCR7-negative TemRA cells. The receptors stem from a man aged 18 to 35 in good health. Some clones in this sample may be carry-over from other donors' samples.

This clone was observed a single time. V usage is TRBV9 and J usage is TRBJ2-7; TRBD1 is a possible D gene (6 bases). From germline, CDR1 is SGDLS and CDR2 YYNGEE. The CDR3 has 11 residues. Trimming cost V 4 bases and J 7 bases, with 9 bases left between them. As DNA, the CDR3 is TGTGCCAGCAGCTCCGGGACAGAGCAGTACTTC. Residues: CASSSGTEQYF. The whole variable domain, filled in from reference TRBV9 and TRBJ2-7, reads DSGVTQTPKHLITATGQRVTLRCSPRSGDLSVYWYQQSLDQGLQFLIQYYNGEERAKGNILERFSAQQFPDLHSELNLSSLELGDSALYFCASSSGTEQYFGPGTRLTVT.

The V gene is TRBV11-2, the J gene TRBJ2-5; D might be TRBD1 or TRBD2, each matching 5 bases. Trimming shortened V by 5 bases and J by 2 bases, and 15 bases separated the two germline ends. Germline CDR1 and CDR2: SGHAT and FQNNGV. The CDR3 is 15 amino acids. CDR3 DNA: TGTGCCAGCAGCCACGCTCGGGGCAATCAAGAGACCCAGTACTTC. Its protein is CASSHARGNQETQYF.

Here the CDR3 DNA reads TGCGCCAGCAGCTCGGGAAGGGAGACAGGGGACTACGAGCAGTACTTC. This encodes CASSSGRETGDYEQYF. The chain carries TRBV5-1 and TRBJ2-7, with TRBD1 matching 8 bases. The germline gives CDR1 SGHRS, CDR2 YFSETQ. Unmatched junction bases numbered 11, after V lost 3 bases and J lost 3 bases. This CDR3 has 16 amino acids.

V gene TRBV7-6 combines with J gene TRBJ2-7; D could derive from TRBD1 or TRBD2 (5 bases each). V was shortened by 5 bases and J by 0 bases, with 11 bases between the two germline ends. CDR1 and CDR2 (germline): SGHVS, FNYEAQ. This CDR3 is 14 amino acids long. CDR3 in amino acids: CASSTGRYSYEQYF. The CDR3 bases are TGTGCCAGCAGCACGGGACGGTACTCCTACGAGCAGTACTTC.

The rearrangement uses TRBV9 and TRBJ2-1; 13 nucleotides agree with TRBD2. The CDR3 length is 14 residues. CDR1 is SGDLS and CDR2 is YYNGEE in the germline V gene. V lost 4 bases to trimming and J lost 7 bases; unmatched junction nucleotides: 2. The CDR3 bases are TGTGCCAGCAGCCCGGGACTAGCGGGGAATGAGCAGTTCTTC. Its protein product is CASSPGLAGNEQFF.

The chain links TRBV7-8 to TRBJ1-1; 10 nucleotides align to TRBD1. CDR1 is SGHVS, CDR2 FQNEAQ, per germline. With 3 bases clipped from V and 7 bases from J, the junction kept 2 bases outside the gene matches. This CDR3 spans 13 amino acids. CDR3 in amino acids: CASSLGQGFEAFF. CDR3 coding DNA: TGTGCCAGCAGCTTGGGACAGGGGTTTGAAGCTTTCTTT. The full variable domain, rest sourced from reference TRBV7-8 and TRBJ1-1, is GAGVSQSPRYKVAKRGQDVALRCDPISGHVSLFWYQQALGQGPEFLTYFQNEAQLDKSGLPSDRFFAERPEGSVSTLKIQRTQQEDSAVYLCASSLGQGFEAFFGQGTRLTVV.